The 8 T cell receptor beta chains below all came from one sample that was sequenced in a study of blood T cells in healthy people across ages. A second PCR, run for roughly 7 to 11 cycles, used a sample-barcoded 5' primer plus a J-beta primer mix. TCRdb processed the 5' RACE reads anew with MiXCR; each CDR3 protein has one entry. The sample lists 650,000 to 1,000,000 distinct CDR3 sequences, about 42% occurring once. Material: blood. These receptors were collected from a man aged 80 or over in good health.

CDR3 in amino acids: CASSLARGDNEQYF. DNA for the CDR3: TGTGCCAGCAGCTTAGCCAGGGGAGACAATGAGCAGTACTTC. The chain uses TRBV7-2 and TRBJ2-7; possible D gene TRBD1, 6 bases. V was shortened by 0 bases and J by 7 bases, with 13 bases between the two germline ends. Looked up from germline, CDR1 is SGHTA and CDR2 is FQGNSA. The CDR3 is 14 residues long.

The genes are TRBV4-2 and TRBJ2-7; a possible D gene is TRBD2 (5 bases). Trimming shortened V by 0 bases and J by 7 bases, and 19 bases separated the two germline ends. Per the germline V gene, CDR1 is LGHNA and CDR2 is YNFKEQ. The CDR3 length is 16 residues. This chain's CDR3 is CASSQETIPPGNEQYF. The CDR3 DNA follows: TGTGCCAGCAGCCAAGAAACTATCCCGCCCGGGAATGAGCAGTACTTC.

The CDR3 protein is CSARDRGGNNEKLFF. The DNA of the CDR3 is TGCAGTGCAAGGGACAGGGGAGGGAATAATGAAAAACTGTTTTTT. The rearrangement joins TRBV20-1 to TRBJ1-4, with 10 bases aligning to TRBD1. Germline values: CDR1 DFQATT, CDR2 SNEGSKA (reference sequence). V shed 6 bases and J 4 bases; nucleotides not matched to a gene: 8. This CDR3 comprises 15 residues.

CDR3 coding DNA: TGCGCCAGCAGCCAAGAAGGCCCGGTCAATGAGCAGTTCTTC. Translation: CASSQEGPVNEQFF. The J gene is TRBJ2-1, the V gene TRBV4-3; D unclear. This CDR3 spans 14 amino acids. The germline CDR1 and CDR2 sequences are LGHNA and YSLEER. Trimming shortened V by 0 bases and J by 6 bases, and 9 bases separated the two germline ends.

As regards this clonotype: A much more abundant neighbour one base away suggests this may be a read error. This chain connects TRBV20-1 to TRBJ2-3, with 10 bases identical to TRBD1. Germline values: CDR1 DFQATT, CDR2 SNEGSKA (reference sequence). The J segment lost 1 base and the V segment lost 7 bases, leaving 5 bases of the junction unmatched. The CDR3 is 14 amino acids. This CDR3 is CSGSGTGGTDTQYF. The CDR3 DNA is TGCAGTGGGTCCGGGACAGGGGGCACAGATACGCAGTATTTT.

This clonotype was detected a few times. The V call is TRBV29-1, the J call TRBJ2-3; no definite D call. V was shortened by 6 bases and J by 4 bases, with 17 bases between the two germline ends. CDR1 is SQVTM and CDR2 is ANQGSEA in the germline V gene. This CDR3 contains 14 residues. The CDR3 nucleotides read TGCAGCGTACGGAACCACCAGAACCCAGATACGCAGTATTTT. This encodes CSVRNHQNPDTQYF.

The chain has TRBV20-1 and TRBJ2-4, with TRBD1 identical over 9 bases. The DNA end lines up better with TRBJ2-7; the J call may be wrong. The CDR3 consists of 13 residues. From germline, CDR1 is DFQATT and CDR2 SNEGSKA (reference sequence). DNA of the CDR3: TGCAGTGCATCCGGGACAGGGACCTACGAGCAGTACTTC. Its translation is CSASGTGTYEQYF.

This clonotype was seen a handful of times. This chain links TRBV30 with TRBJ2-7; tentative D call: TRBD1 (5 bases). The ends were cut back, 4 bases at V and 2 bases at J, with 12 bases in the middle. The CDR3 is 13 residues long. Germline CDR1 reads GTSNPN; CDR2 reads SVGIG (reference sequence). In DNA form, the CDR3 reads TGTGCCTGGAAGCCCCCGGACACCTACGAGCAGTACTTC. Amino acid sequence: CAWKPPDTYEQYF.